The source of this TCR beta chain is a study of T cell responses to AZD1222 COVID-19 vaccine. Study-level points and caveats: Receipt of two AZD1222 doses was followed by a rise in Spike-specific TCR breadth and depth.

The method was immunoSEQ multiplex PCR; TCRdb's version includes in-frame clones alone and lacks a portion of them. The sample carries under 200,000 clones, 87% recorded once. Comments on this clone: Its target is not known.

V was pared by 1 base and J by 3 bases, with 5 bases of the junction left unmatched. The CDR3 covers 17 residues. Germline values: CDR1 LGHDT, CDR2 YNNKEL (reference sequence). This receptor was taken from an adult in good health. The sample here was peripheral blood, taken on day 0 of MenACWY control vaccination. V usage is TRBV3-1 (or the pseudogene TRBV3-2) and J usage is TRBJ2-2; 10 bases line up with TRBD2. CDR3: CASSQGSGGADTGELFF. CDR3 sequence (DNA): TGTGCCAGCAGCCAAGGGAGCGGGGGGGCCGACACCGGGGAGCTGTTTTTT.